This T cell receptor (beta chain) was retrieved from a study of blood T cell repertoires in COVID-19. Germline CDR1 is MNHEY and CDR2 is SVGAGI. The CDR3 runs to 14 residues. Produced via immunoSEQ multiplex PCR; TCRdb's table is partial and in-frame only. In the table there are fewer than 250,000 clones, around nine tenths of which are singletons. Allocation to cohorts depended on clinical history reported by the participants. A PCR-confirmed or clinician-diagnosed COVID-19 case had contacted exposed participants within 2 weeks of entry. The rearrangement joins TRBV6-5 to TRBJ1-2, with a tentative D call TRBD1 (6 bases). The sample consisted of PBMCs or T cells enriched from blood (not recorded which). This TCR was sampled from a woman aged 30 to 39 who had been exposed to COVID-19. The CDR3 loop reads CAIRTGHRANGYTF. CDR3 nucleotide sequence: TGTGCGATCAGAACAGGTCACAGGGCCAATGGCTACACCTTC.